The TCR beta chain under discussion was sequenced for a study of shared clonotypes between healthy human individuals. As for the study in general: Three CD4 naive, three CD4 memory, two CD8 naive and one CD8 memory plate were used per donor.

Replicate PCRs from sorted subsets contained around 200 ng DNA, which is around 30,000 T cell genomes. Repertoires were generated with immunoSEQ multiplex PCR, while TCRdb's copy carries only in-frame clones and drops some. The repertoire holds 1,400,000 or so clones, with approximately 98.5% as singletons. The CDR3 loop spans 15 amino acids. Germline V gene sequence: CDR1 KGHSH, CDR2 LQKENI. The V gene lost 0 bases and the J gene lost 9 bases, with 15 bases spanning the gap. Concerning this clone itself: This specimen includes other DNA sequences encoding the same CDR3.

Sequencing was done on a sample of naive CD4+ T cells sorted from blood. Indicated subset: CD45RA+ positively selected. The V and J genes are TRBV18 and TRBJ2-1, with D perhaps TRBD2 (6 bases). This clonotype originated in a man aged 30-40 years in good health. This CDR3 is CASSPPSGRDGEQFF. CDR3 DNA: TGTGCCAGCTCACCACCGTCCGGGAGAGACGGTGAGCAGTTCTTC. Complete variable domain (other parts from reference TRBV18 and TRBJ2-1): NAGVMQNPRHLVRRRGQEARLRCSPMKGHSHVYWYRQLPEEGLKFMVYLQKENIIDESGMPKERFSAEFPKEGPSILRIQQVVRGDSAAYFCASSPPSGRDGEQFFGPGTRLTVL.